The next 23 T cell receptor beta chains were all read from a single sample in a study of T cell repertoires in cytomegalovirus infection. One entry per CDR3 protein results from TCRdb running MiXCR on the reads. The sample consists of 300,000 to 450,000 distinct CDR3 sequences, approximately 18% of them appearing once. The sequenced sample consisted of PBMCs. These receptors originate from a human donor in good health (CMV status not recorded). Some clones in this sample may be carry-over from other donors' samples.

The chain combines TRBV23-1 with TRBJ1-4; no reliable D call. Being an ORF, TRBV23-1 has a function that is uncertain. CDR3 length: 14 amino acids. Trimming took off 8 bases at V and 0 bases at J, with 10 bases between the two ends. The CDR3 reads CASGPHATNEKLFF. The CDR3 nucleotides read TGCGCCAGCGGACCTCATGCAACTAATGAAAAACTGTTTTTT.

CDR3 region: CASSRGSPGEQFF. CDR3 nucleotide sequence: TGTGCCAGCAGTCGGGGATCTCCGGGGGAGCAGTTCTTC. J is TRBJ2-1 and V is TRBV6-2 or TRBV6-3; D might be TRBD2 (5 bases). CDR3 length equals 13 residues. Trimming removed 5 bases from V and 10 bases from J, with 15 bases in between. CDR1 is MNHEY, CDR2 SVGEGT, per germline.

At least ten counts were recorded for this clonotype. This chain links TRBV10-3 with TRBJ2-2; 11 bases line up with TRBD2. CDR3 size: 17 residues. Germline V gene lookup returns CDR1 ENHRY and CDR2 SYGVKD. V was clipped by 5 bases and J by 0 bases; unmatched bases: 5. The DNA of the CDR3 is TGTGCCATCAGTCAACTAGCGGGGGCGACGAACACCGGGGAGCTGTTTTTT. Its translation is CAISQLAGATNTGELFF.

This chain uses TRBV19 with TRBJ2-5; D remains unclear. Looked up from germline, CDR1 is LNHDA and CDR2 is SQIVND (reference sequence). The CDR3 has 14 amino acids. Trimming removed 7 bases from V and 5 bases from J, with 17 bases in between. The CDR3 sequence is CASKGNAGWETQYF. The CDR3 DNA reads as TGTGCCAGTAAAGGGAATGCCGGTTGGGAGACCCAGTACTTC.

This clonotype was seen more than once but under ten times. V and J are TRBV6-5 and TRBJ1-5, with no clear D. The CDR3 is made up of 14 amino acids. Trimming pared 2 bases from V and 9 bases from J, leaving 14 bases between. CDR1 and CDR2 from the germline V gene are MNHEY and SVGAGI. The chain's CDR3 is CASSYEGTRGPQHF. CDR3 in DNA: TGTGCCAGCAGTTACGAAGGCACCCGAGGGCCCCAGCATTTT.

In its sample, this clonotype was seen many times. The chain combines TRBV4-3 with TRBJ2-7; D is unclear. The germline gives CDR1 LGHNA, CDR2 YSLEER. Trimming took 0 bases from V and 0 from J, leaving 9 bases between them. The CDR3 loop spans 15 amino acids. The CDR3 reads CASSQEVNFSYEQYF. CDR3 nucleotides: TGCGCCAGCAGCCAAGAAGTCAACTTCTCCTACGAGCAGTACTTC.

In this sample, this clonotype turned up a few times. This chain links TRBV12-3 or TRBV12-4 with TRBJ2-7; D is uncertain. There are 14 residues in the CDR3. V was shortened by 6 bases and J by 0 bases, with 12 bases between the two germline ends. CDR3 sequence (DNA): TGTGCCAGCAGCCTTCGGCAGAGCTCCTACGAGCAGTACTTC. It translates to CASSLRQSSYEQYF.

Ten or more counts support this clonotype. This sequence joins TRBV7-2 and TRBJ2-1; TRBD2 matches at 10 bases. Germline V lookup: CDR1 SGHTA, CDR2 FQGNSA. The trim removed 3 bases at V and 10 bases at J, leaving 9 bases unmatched. The CDR3 extends over 15 amino acids. The CDR3 region is CASSLISGGAGEQFF. Written as DNA, the CDR3 is TGTGCCAGCAGCTTGATCAGCGGGGGGGCTGGAGAGCAGTTCTTC.

The table lists this clonotype with a few counts. V and J are TRBV15 and TRBJ2-2; perhaps TRBD2 as D (5 bases). V was shortened by 0 bases and J by 0 bases, with 5 bases between the two germline ends. The CDR3 is made up of 15 amino acids. CDR1 and CDR2 (germline): LNHNV, YYDKDF (reference sequence). The DNA for the CDR3 is TGTGCCACCAGCAGAGAACTAGCGAACACCGGGGAGCTGTTTTTT. It translates to CATSRELANTGELFF.

Ten or more counts support this clonotype. The junction does not match germline at one end; this may be a read error. This rearrangement joins TRBV7-2 to TRBJ2-5; D gene uncertain. CDR1 SGHTA and CDR2 FQGNSA come from the germline V gene. The CDR3 contains 11 residues. The DNA for the CDR3 is TGTGCCAGCAGCTCCCTTGGATTGCTCTATTTC. Translated: CASSSLGLLYF.

This rearrangement joins TRBV20-1 to TRBJ2-3, with TRBD1 identical over 9 bases. Trimming at V came to 6 bases and at J to 5 bases, leaving 6 bases not matched to a gene. Germline-derived CDR1 and CDR2 are DFQATT and SNEGSKA (reference sequence). The CDR3 covers 13 residues. This CDR3 is CSANRGREDTQYF. The CDR3 DNA sequence: TGCAGTGCAAACAGGGGGCGGGAAGATACGCAGTATTTT.

In this sample, this clonotype turned up many times. This chain links TRBV6-1 with TRBJ2-1, with no clear D. V was cut by 4 bases and J by 0 bases, with 10 bases left in between. The CDR3 totals 15 residues. The germline gives CDR1 MNHNS, CDR2 SASEGT. The CDR3 nucleotides are TGTGCCAGCAGTGTTGACTTAAGCTCCTACAATGAGCAGTTCTTC. It yields the protein CASSVDLSSYNEQFF.

This clonotype came up many times. Germline and junction disagree at one end, which may indicate a read error. DNA for the CDR3: TGCGCCAGCAGTCAAGTGCATAGCGGGGGGCCTCCAGATACGCAGTATTTT. Its translation: CASSQVHSGGPPDTQYF. The chain links TRBV4-1 to TRBJ2-3, with 10 bases aligning to TRBD2. Germline assignment: CDR1 MGHRA and CDR2 YSYEKL. The CDR3 totals 17 residues.

This clonotype was seen a few times. The chain recombines TRBV18 with TRBJ2-1; 14 nucleotides line up with TRBD2. Trimming took 4 bases from V and 8 from J; bases not matched to a gene: 4. Germline V CDR1 and CDR2: KGHSH, LQKENI. The CDR3 contains 15 residues. This CDR3 is CASSQTSGGADEQFF. The DNA for the CDR3 is TGTGCCAGCTCACAGACTAGCGGGGGGGCCGATGAGCAGTTCTTC.

This clonotype was found many times. V gene TRBV28 combines with J gene TRBJ1-3; D is uncertain. Germline CDR1 and CDR2: MDHEN and SYDVKM. V dropped 11 bases and J dropped 0 bases, with 11 bases sitting between them. This CDR3 spans 13 amino acids. DNA for the CDR3: TGTGCCTCATCCCGCGGCTCTGGAAACACCATATATTTT. This gives the protein CASSRGSGNTIYF.

This clonotype was counted at least ten times. The rearrangement links TRBV7-9 to TRBJ2-1; D is perhaps TRBD2 (5 bases). The CDR3 extends over 14 amino acids. The germline V and J ends were trimmed by 4 bases and 14 bases, with 21 bases remaining between them. The germline gives CDR1 SEHNR, CDR2 FQNEAQ (reference sequence). The CDR3 reads CASSSVSLGEAEFF. The CDR3 bases are TGTGCCAGCAGCTCTGTATCTTTGGGAGAGGCAGAGTTCTTC.

This clonotype was recorded a few times. The chain recombines TRBV20-1 with TRBJ2-7; D possibly corresponds to TRBD2 (6 bases). V lost 6 bases to trimming and J lost 1 base, with 13 bases between them. This CDR3 comprises 13 residues. CDR1 is DFQATT and CDR2 is SNEGSKA in the germline V gene (reference sequence). The CDR3 DNA sequence: TGCAGTGCCAACGTGGGGGGTTCCTACGAGCAGTACTTC. Translated, it gives CSANVGGSYEQYF.

There are many counts of this clonotype. V gene TRBV20-1 combines with J gene TRBJ1-1; D remains unclear. Deletions cut 5 bases from V and 1 base from J, with 11 bases between. The CDR3 has 13 amino acids. Germline CDR1 and CDR2: DFQATT and SNEGSKA (reference sequence). Here the CDR3 reads CSAGGWKNTEAFF. CDR3 nucleotides: TGCAGTGCTGGAGGGTGGAAGAACACTGAAGCTTTCTTT.

This clonotype has ten or more counts. CDR3 sequence (DNA): TGCGCCAGCAGCCAAGGGGTAGCGGGAGGGAAAAGCTCCTACAATGAGCAGTTCTTC. Amino acids: CASSQGVAGGKSSYNEQFF. The genes are TRBV4-3 and TRBJ2-1, with 11 bases identical to TRBD2. This CDR3 comprises 19 residues. Germline CDR1 LGHNA, CDR2 YSLEER. The V segment lost 1 base and the J segment 0 bases; nucleotides outside the gene matches: 8.

The chain carries TRBV7-8 and TRBJ1-4; D is ambiguous. Germline V CDR1 and CDR2: SGHVS, FQNEAQ. This CDR3 has 16 residues. V was pared by 1 base and J by 0 bases, with 9 bases between. The CDR3 protein is CASSLVLWATNEKLFF. Here the CDR3 DNA reads TGTGCCAGCAGCTTAGTTTTATGGGCAACTAATGAAAAACTGTTTTTT. Full variable domain (remainder filled in from reference TRBV7-8 and TRBJ1-4): GAGVSQSPRYKVAKRGQDVALRCDPISGHVSLFWYQQALGQGPEFLTYFQNEAQLDKSGLPSDRFFAERPEGSVSTLKIQRTQQEDSAVYLCASSLVLWATNEKLFFGSGTQLSVL.

Ten or more counts support this clonotype. This chain links TRBV7-2 with TRBJ2-3; D is unclear. V was pared by 6 bases and J by 2 bases, with 3 bases between. Germline V gene lookup returns CDR1 SGHTA and CDR2 FQGNSA. The CDR3 sequence is 11 residues long. CDR3 protein: CASRITDTQYF. The DNA of the CDR3 is TGTGCCAGCAGAATCACAGATACGCAGTATTTT.

This clonotype was counted only a few times. Compared with germline, one end of the junction differs, possibly owing to a read error. The chain uses TRBV4-1 and TRBJ2-5, with 10 bases matching TRBD2. Germline V gene lookup returns CDR1 MGHRA and CDR2 YSYEKL. The CDR3 extends over 18 amino acids. In DNA form, the CDR3 reads TGTGCCAGCAGCCAAGATTGGGAGGCTAGCGGGGGACAAGAGACCCAGTACTTC. Protein: CASSQDWEASGGQETQYF.

This clonotype was picked up many times. The V and J genes are TRBV7-8 and TRBJ1-5, with D hard to call. V was pared by 1 base and J by 9 bases, with 7 bases between. The CDR3 has 12 amino acids. The V gene's germline CDR1 is SGHVS and CDR2 FQNEAQ. The CDR3 DNA is TGTGCCAGCAGCTTAGGGGGTGGGCCCCAGCATTTT. It is translated as CASSLGGGPQHF.